The 9 T cell receptor beta chains below were found in one sample sequenced in a study of OX40 agonist ivuxolimab in advanced cancers. Sequencing used immunoSEQ multiplex PCR; TCRdb keeps in-frame clones, though not all of them. The sample yields fewer than 12,000 clones, around 78% seen once. The source was CD4+ or CD8+ T cells sorted from blood, collected in a trial of the OX40 agonist ivuxolimab. The receptors were gathered from an adult with an advanced solid tumor such as melanoma, head and neck, liver or kidney cancer.

The chain links TRBV6-6 to TRBJ1-1; D is ambiguous. The V end was cut by 9 bases, the J end by 0 bases, with 11 bases between. CDR3 length: 13 residues. Looked up from germline, CDR1 is MNHNY and CDR2 is SVGAGI (reference sequence). The DNA for the CDR3 is TGTGCCAGGAGCGAGGCCATGAACACTGAAGCTTTCTTT. It codes for CARSEAMNTEAFF.

The chain combines TRBV11-3 with TRBJ2-3; D is unclear. V lost 3 bases and J 6 bases, leaving 10 bases between the germline ends. CDR3 length equals 13 residues. Germline V gene data show CDR1 as SGHNT and CDR2 as YENEEA. CDR3 DNA: TGTGCCAGCAGCTTGGTAGGTTCGGATACGCAGTATTTT. This gives the protein CASSLVGSDTQYF. The full variable domain, completed using reference TRBV11-3 and TRBJ2-3, is EAGVVQSPRYKIIEKKQPVAFWCNPISGHNTLYWYLQNLGQGPELLIRYENEEAVDDSQLPKDRFSAERLKGVDSTLKIQPAELGDSAVYLCASSLVGSDTQYFGPGTRLTVL.

The chain uses TRBV10-3 and TRBJ1-2; D might be TRBD1 (5 bases). The germline gives CDR1 ENHRY, CDR2 SYGVKD. With 2 bases removed from V and 8 bases from J, the gap between germline ends came to 12 bases. There are 13 residues in the CDR3. This chain's CDR3 is CAISESLGGGYTF. The CDR3 region has the DNA TGTGCCATCAGTGAGAGTCTGGGGGGAGGCTACACCTTC.

The chain links TRBV27 to TRBJ2-1; D is undetermined. This CDR3 has 14 amino acids. Germline assignment: CDR1 MNHEY and CDR2 SMNVEV (reference sequence). V lost 6 bases and J 0 bases, leaving 9 bases between the germline ends. The CDR3 protein is CASSPTGSYNEQFF. CDR3 DNA: TGTGCCAGCAGCCCGACTGGCTCCTACAATGAGCAGTTCTTC.

This clone is judged medium-sized. The rearrangement joins TRBV28 to TRBJ2-2; 10 positions match TRBD2. CDR3 size: 14 residues. V lost 5 bases to trimming and J lost 7 bases; unmatched junction nucleotides: 4. Germline loops: CDR1 MDHEN, CDR2 SYDVKM. In nucleotides, the CDR3 is TGTGCCAGCAGTCGGACTAGCGGTGGCGGGGAGCTGTTTTTT. This encodes CASSRTSGGGELFF. The full variable domain, with the rest looked up from reference TRBV28 and TRBJ2-2, is DVKVTQSSRYLVKRTGEKVFLECVQDMDHENMFWYRQDPGLGLRLIYFSYDVKMKEKGDIPEGYSVSREKKERFSLILESASTNQTSMYLCASSRTSGGGELFFGEGSRLTVL.

Written as DNA, the CDR3 is TGTGCCAGCAGTGAAATGGACAGGGGGAATGAAAAACTGTTTTTT. It specifies CASSEMDRGNEKLFF. The rearrangement uses TRBV2 and TRBJ1-4; 10 bases fit TRBD1. Germline CDR1 SNHLY, CDR2 FYNNEI. V shed 2 bases and J 5 bases; nucleotides not matched to a gene: 2. The CDR3 covers 15 residues. The variable domain in full, completed from reference TRBV2 and TRBJ1-4, reads EPEVTQTPSHQVTQMGQEVILRCVPISNHLYFYWYRQILGQKVEFLVSFYNNEISEKSEIFDDQFSVERPDGSNFTLKIRSTKLEDSAMYFCASSEMDRGNEKLFFGSGTQLSVL.

This chain joins TRBV13 and TRBJ1-2; no clear D gene. The V gene lost 5 bases and the J gene lost 3 bases, with 16 bases spanning the gap. The germline V gene encodes CDR1 PRHDT and CDR2 FYEKMQ (reference sequence). This CDR3 is 15 amino acids long. The CDR3 DNA reads as TGTGCCAGCAGCGGCCAAAAGTCAGTTGACTATGGCTACACCTTC. Translating gives CASSGQKSVDYGYTF.

The J gene is TRBJ2-7, the V gene TRBV4-1; D unresolved. This CDR3 comprises 15 residues. CDR1 MGHRA and CDR2 YSYEKL come from the germline V gene. Deletions cut 2 bases from V and 3 bases from J, with 14 bases between. CDR3 protein: CASSQSDVLVYEQYF. As DNA, the CDR3 is TGCGCCAGCAGCCAATCGGACGTCCTAGTCTACGAGCAGTACTTC.

This chain connects TRBV4-3 to TRBJ2-3, with D possibly being TRBD1 (5 bases). The germline V gene encodes CDR1 LGHNA and CDR2 YSLEER. This CDR3 contains 15 residues. V was trimmed by 0 bases and J by 1 base, leaving 8 bases between them. CDR3 in DNA: TGCGCCAGCAGCCAAGAGACAGCTGGCACAGATACGCAGTATTTT. It is translated as CASSQETAGTDTQYF.